Sequencing of this TCR beta chain was carried out in a study of blood T cell repertoires in COVID-19. Overall study: COVID-19 samples collected from the United States, Italy and Spain covered acute and convalescent phases. The analysed material was cDNA or gDNA that came from T cells, B-cell-depleted T cells, or PBMCs.

In the original processing: Using reference gene primer amplification, nucleated cell counts were estimated. Repertoires were generated with immunoSEQ multiplex PCR, while TCRdb's copy carries only in-frame clones and drops some. V, J and clone size are those of that table, while D and trimming were read from the DNA. The repertoire holds almost 80,000 clones, around 80% seen once, with 30% to 40% in the top ten. The J segment lost 2 bases and the V segment lost 1 base, leaving 7 bases of the junction unmatched. This CDR3 contains 17 residues. The germline gives CDR1 LGHDT, CDR2 YNNKEL (reference sequence).

V is TRBV3-1 (or the pseudogene TRBV3-2) and J is TRBJ2-1, with 8 positions matching TRBD2. The material sequenced was peripheral blood. This clonotype was sampled from a woman in her seventies with acute or convalescent COVID-19. The CDR3 region has the DNA TGTGCCAGCAGCCAAGCCCTAGCGGGTACCCCCTACAATGAGCAGTTCTTC. It yields the protein CASSQALAGTPYNEQFF.